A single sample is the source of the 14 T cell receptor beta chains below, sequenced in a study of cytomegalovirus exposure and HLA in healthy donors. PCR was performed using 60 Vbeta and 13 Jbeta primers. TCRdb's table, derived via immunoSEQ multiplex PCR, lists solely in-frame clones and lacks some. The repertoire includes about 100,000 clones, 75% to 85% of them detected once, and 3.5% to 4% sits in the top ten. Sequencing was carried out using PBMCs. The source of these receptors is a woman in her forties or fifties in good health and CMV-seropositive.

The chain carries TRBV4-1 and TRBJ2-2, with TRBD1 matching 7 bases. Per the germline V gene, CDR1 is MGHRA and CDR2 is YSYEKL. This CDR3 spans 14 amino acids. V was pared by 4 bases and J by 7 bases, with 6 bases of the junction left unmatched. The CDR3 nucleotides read TGCGCCAGCAGCCGCCGACAGGGTCTCGGGGAGCTGTTTTTT. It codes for CASSRRQGLGELFF.

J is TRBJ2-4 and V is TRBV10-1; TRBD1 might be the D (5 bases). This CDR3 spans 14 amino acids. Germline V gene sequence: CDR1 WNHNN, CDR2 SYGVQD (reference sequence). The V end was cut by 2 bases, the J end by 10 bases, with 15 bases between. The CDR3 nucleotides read TGCGCCAGCAGTGAGGGCCCGGACACGAGAATTCAGTACTTC. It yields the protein CASSEGPDTRIQYF.

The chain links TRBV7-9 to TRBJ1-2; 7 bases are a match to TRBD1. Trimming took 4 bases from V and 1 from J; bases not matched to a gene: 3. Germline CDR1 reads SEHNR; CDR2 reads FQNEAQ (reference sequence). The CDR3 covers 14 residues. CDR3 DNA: TGTGCCAGCAGCTGGGACAGATATAACTATGGCTACACCTTC. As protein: CASSWDRYNYGYTF.

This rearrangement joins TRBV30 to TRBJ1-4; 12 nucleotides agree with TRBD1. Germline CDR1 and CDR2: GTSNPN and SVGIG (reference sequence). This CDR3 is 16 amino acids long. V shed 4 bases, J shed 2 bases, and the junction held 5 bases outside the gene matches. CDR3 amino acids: CAWTPGQGATNEKLFF. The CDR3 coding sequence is TGTGCCTGGACACCGGGACAGGGGGCGACTAATGAAAAACTGTTTTTT.

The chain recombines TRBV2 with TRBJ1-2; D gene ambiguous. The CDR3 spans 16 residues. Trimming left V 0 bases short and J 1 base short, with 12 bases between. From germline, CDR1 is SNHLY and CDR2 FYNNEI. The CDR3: CASSEARGGINYGYTF. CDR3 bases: TGTGCCAGCAGTGAAGCGCGGGGAGGGATTAACTATGGCTACACCTTC.

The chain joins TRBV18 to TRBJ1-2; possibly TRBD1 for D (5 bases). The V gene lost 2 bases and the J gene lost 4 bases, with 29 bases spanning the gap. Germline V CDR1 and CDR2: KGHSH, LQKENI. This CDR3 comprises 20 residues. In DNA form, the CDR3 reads TGTGCCAGCTCACCAATACGAATGCAAAAAGGAGGGGTGTCAAGCTATGGCTACACCTTC. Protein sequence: CASSPIRMQKGGVSSYGYTF.

The CDR3 region has the DNA TGTGCCAGTATGACGCGTCCGGGACTAGCGGGTAGCTCCTACAATGAGCAGTTCTTC. This translates into CASMTRPGLAGSSYNEQFF. This rearrangement joins TRBV19 to TRBJ2-1, with TRBD2 identical over 12 bases. CDR3 length: 19 amino acids. The germline V gene encodes CDR1 LNHDA and CDR2 SQIVND (reference sequence). The ends lost 7 bases at V and 0 bases at J; junction bases unmatched: 13.

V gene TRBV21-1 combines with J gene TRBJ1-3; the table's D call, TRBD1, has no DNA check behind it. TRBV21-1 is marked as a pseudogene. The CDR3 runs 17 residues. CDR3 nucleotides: TGTGCCAGCAGCAAAGCGGGATGCAGGGGGTTGAGAAACACCATATATTTT. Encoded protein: CASSKAGCRGLRNTIYF.

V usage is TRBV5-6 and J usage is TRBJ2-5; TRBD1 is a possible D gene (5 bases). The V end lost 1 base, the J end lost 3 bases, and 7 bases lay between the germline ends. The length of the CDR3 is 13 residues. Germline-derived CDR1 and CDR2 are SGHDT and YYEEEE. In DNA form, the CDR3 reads TGTGCCAGCAGCTTGACAGGAGAAGAGACCCAGTACTTC. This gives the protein CASSLTGEETQYF.

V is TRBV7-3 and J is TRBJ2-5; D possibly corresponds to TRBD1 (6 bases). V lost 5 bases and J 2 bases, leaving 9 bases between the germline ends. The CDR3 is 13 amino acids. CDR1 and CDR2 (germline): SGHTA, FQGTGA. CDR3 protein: CASSAGTQETQYF. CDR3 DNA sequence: TGTGCCAGCAGCGCCGGGACACAAGAGACCCAGTACTTC.

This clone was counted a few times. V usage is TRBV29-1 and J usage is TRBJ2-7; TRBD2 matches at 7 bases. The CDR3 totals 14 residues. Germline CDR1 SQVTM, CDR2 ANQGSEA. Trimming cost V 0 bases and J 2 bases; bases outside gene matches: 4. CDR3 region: CSVEDRGVTYEQYF. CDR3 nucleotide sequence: TGCAGCGTTGAAGATCGGGGGGTAACCTACGAGCAGTACTTC.

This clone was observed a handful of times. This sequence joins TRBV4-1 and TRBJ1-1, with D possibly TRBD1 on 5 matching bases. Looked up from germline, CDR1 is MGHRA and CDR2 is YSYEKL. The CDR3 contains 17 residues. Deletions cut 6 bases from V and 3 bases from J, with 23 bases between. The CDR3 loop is CASRFRGSREEDTEAFF. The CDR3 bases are TGCGCCAGCAGGTTCCGGGGCTCACGGGAGGAAGACACTGAAGCTTTCTTT.

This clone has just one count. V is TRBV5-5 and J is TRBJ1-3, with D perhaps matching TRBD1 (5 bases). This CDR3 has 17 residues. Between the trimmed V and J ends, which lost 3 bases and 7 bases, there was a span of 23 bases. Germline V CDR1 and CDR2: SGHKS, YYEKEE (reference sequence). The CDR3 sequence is CASSSPGGPSGGNTIYF. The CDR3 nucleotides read TGTGCCAGCAGCTCCCCCGGGGGACCGTCTGGGGGGAACACCATATATTTT.

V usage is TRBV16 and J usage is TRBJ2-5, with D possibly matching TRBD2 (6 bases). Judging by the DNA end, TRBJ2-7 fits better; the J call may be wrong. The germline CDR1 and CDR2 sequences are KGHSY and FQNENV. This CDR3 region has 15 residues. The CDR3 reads CASSDNRGLGIEQYF. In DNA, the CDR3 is TGTGCCAGCAGCGATAATCGGGGACTTGGGATCGAGCAGTACTTC.